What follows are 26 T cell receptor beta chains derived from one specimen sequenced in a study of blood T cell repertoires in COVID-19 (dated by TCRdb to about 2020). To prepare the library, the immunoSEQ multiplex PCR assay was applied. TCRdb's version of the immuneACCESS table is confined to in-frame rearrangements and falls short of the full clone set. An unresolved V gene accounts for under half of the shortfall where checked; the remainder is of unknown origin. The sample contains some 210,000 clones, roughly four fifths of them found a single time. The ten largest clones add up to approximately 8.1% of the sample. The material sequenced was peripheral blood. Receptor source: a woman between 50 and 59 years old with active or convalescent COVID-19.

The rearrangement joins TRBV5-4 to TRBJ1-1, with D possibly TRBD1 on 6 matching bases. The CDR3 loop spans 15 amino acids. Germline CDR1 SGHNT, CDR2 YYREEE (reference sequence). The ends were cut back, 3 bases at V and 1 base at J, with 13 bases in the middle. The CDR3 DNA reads TGTGCCAGCAGCTACCGGGGGGCCGGGAACACTGAAGCTTTCTTT. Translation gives CASSYRGAGNTEAFF.

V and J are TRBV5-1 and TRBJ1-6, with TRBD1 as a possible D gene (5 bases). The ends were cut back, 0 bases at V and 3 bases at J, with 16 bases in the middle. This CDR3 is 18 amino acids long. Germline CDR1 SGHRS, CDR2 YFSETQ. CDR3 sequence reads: CASSLDPSGSFYNSPLHF. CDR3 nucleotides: TGCGCCAGCAGCTTGGACCCCTCAGGGTCCTTCTATAATTCACCCCTCCACTTT.

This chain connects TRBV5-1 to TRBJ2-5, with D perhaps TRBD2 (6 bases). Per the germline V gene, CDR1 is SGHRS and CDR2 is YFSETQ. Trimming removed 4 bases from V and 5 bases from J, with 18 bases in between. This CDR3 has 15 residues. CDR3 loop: CASSLAGSARETQYF. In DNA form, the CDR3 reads TGCGCCAGCAGCCTGGCGGGGAGCGCTCGGGAGACCCAGTACTTC.

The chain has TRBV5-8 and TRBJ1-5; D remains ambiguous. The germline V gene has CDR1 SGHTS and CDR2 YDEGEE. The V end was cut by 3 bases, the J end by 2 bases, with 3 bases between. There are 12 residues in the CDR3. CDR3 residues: CASSSGNQPQHF. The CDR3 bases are TGTGCCAGCAGCTCGGGCAATCAGCCCCAGCATTTT.

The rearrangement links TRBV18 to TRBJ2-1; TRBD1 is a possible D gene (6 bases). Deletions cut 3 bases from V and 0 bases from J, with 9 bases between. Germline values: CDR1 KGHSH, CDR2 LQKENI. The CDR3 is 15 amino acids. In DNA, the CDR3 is TGTGCCAGCTCACCGGTCAGGGGCTCCTACAATGAGCAGTTCTTC. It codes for CASSPVRGSYNEQFF.

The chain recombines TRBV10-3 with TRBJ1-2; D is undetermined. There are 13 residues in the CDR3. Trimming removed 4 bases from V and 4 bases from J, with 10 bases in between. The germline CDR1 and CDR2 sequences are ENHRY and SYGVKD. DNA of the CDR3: TGTGCCATCAGTGTACTAGGCTCCTATGGCTACACCTTC. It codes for CAISVLGSYGYTF.

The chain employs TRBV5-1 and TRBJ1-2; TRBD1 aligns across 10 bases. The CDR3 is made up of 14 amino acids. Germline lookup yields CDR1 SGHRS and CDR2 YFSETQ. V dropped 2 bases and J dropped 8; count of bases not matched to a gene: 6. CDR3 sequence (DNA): TGCGCCAGCAGCTTAGTGACAGGGGGCTCCGGCTACACCTTC. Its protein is CASSLVTGGSGYTF.

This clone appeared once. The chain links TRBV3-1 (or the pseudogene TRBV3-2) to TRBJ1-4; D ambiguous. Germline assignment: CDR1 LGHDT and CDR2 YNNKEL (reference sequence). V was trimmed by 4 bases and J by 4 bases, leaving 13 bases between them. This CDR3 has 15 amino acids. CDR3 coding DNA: TGTGCCAGCAGCCCCCCGGGAAGGGATAATGAAAAACTGTTTTTT. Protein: CASSPPGRDNEKLFF.

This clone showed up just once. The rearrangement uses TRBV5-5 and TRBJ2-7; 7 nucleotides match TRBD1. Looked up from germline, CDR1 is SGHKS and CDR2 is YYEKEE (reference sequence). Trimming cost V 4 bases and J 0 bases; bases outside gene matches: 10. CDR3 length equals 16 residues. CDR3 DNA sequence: TGTGCCAGCAGCCCAACTTACGGACAGGACTCCTACGAGCAGTACTTC. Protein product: CASSPTYGQDSYEQYF.

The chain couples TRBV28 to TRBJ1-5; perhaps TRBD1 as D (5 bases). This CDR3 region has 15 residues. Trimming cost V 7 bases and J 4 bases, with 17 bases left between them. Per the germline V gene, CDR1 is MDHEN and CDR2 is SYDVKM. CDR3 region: CASKVIGPGNQPQHF. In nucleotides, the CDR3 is TGTGCCAGCAAAGTTATAGGACCAGGGAATCAGCCCCAGCATTTT.

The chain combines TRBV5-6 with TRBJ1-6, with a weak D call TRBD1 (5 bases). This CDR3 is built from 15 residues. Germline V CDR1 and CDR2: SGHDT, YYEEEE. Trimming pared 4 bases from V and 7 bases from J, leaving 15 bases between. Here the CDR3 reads CASSADLTANSPLHF. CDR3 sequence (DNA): TGTGCCAGCAGCGCTGACTTGACAGCAAATTCACCCCTCCACTTT.

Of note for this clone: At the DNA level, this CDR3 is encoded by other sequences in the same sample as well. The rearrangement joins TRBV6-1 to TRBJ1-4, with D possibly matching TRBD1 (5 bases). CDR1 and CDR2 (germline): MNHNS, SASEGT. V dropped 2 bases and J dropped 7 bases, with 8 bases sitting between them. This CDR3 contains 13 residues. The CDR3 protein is CASSEYRGEKLFF. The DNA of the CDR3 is TGTGCCAGCAGTGAATATAGGGGTGAAAAACTGTTTTTT.

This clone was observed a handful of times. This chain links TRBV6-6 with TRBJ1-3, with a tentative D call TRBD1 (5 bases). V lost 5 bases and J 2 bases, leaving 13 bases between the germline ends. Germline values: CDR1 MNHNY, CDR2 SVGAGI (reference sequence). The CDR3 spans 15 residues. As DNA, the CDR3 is TGTGCCAGCAGTCCCCCCCAGGGCACTGGAAACACCATATATTTT. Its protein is CASSPPQGTGNTIYF.

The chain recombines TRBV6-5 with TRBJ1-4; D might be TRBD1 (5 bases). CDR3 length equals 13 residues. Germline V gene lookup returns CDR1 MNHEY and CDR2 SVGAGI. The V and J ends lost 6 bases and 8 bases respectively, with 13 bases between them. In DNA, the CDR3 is TGTGCCAGCAGCAGGGAGGGGAAAGAAAAACTGTTTTTT. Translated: CASSREGKEKLFF.

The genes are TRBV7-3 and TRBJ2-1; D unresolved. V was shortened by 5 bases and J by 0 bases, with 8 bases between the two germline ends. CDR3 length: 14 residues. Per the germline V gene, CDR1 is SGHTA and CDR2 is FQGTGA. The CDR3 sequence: CASSPSSSYNEQFF. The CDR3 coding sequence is TGTGCCAGCAGCCCTTCGAGCTCCTACAATGAGCAGTTCTTC.

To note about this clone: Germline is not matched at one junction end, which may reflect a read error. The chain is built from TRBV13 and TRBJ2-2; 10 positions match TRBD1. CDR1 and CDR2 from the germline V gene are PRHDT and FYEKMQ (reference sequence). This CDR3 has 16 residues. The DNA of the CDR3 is TGTGCCAGCAGCTGGCCGAGGACAGGGGGAACCGAGGAGCTGTTTTTT. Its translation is CASSWPRTGGTEELFF.

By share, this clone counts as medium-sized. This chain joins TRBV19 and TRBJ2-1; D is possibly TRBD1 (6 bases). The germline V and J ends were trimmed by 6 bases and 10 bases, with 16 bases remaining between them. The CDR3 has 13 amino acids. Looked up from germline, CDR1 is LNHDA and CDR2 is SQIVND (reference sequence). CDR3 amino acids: CASRWGNTGEQFF. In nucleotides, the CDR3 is TGTGCCAGTAGATGGGGGAATACAGGGGAGCAGTTCTTC.

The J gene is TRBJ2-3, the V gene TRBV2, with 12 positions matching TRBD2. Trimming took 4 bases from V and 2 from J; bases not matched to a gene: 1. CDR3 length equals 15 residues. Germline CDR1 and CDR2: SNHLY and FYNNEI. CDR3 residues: CASSGLAGATDTQYF. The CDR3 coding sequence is TGTGCCAGCAGTGGACTAGCGGGGGCCACAGATACGCAGTATTTT.

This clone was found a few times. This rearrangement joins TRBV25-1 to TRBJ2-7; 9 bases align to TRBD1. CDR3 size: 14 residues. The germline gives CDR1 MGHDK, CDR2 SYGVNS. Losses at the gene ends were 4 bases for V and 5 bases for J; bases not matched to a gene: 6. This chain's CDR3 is CASSARTGVDEQYF. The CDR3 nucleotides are TGTGCCAGCAGTGCGAGGACAGGGGTCGACGAGCAGTACTTC.

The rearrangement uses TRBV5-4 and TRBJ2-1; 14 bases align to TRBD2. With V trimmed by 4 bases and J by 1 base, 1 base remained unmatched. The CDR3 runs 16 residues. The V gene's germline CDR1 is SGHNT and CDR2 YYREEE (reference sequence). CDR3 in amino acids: CASSRTSGGSYNEQFF. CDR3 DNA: TGTGCCAGCAGCCGGACTAGCGGGGGGTCCTACAATGAGCAGTTCTTC.

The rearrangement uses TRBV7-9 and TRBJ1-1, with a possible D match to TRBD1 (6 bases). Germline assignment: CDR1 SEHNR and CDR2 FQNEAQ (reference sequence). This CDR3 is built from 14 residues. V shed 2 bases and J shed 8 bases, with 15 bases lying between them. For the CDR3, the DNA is TGTGCCAGCAGCTTAAGGCAGGGGAGATCGGAAGCTTTCTTT. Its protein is CASSLRQGRSEAFF.

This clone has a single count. Here the CDR3 DNA reads TGTGCCAGCACGAGCGGGGCCACCCCCTACAATGAGCAGTTCTTC. Its protein product is CASTSGATPYNEQFF. The chain is built from TRBV6-6 and TRBJ2-1, with 7 positions matching TRBD2. CDR3 size: 15 residues. CDR1 is MNHNY and CDR2 is SVGAGI in the germline V gene (reference sequence). Trimming at V came to 7 bases and at J to 2 bases, leaving 8 bases not matched to a gene.

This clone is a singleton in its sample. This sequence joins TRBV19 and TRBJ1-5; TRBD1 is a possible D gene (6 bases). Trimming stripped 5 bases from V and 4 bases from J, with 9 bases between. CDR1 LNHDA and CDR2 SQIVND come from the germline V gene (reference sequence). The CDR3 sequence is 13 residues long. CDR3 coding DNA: TGTGCCAGTAGTTTTCAGGGGAATCAGCCCCAGCATTTT. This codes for CASSFQGNQPQHF.

The CDR3 loop is CASRPGGTVNEKLFF. CDR3 coding DNA: TGTGCCAGCAGGCCGGGAGGGACAGTGAATGAAAAACTGTTTTTT. The V gene is TRBV28, the J gene TRBJ1-4; 7 positions match TRBD1. The ends lost 6 bases at V and 5 bases at J; junction bases unmatched: 9. The CDR3 is 15 residues long. Per germline, CDR1 MDHEN and CDR2 SYDVKM.

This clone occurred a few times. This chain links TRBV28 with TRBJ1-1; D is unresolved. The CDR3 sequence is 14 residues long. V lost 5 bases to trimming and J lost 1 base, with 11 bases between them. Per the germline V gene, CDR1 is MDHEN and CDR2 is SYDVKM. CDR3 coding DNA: TGTGCCAGCAGTGCCTATCTGTGGAACACTGAAGCTTTCTTT. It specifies CASSAYLWNTEAFF.

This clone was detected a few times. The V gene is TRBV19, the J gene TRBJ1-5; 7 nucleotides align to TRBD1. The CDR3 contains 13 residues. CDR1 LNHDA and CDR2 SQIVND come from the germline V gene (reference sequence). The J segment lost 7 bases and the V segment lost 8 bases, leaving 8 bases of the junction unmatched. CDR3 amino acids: CASSDRRIQPQHF. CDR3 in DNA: TGTGCCAGTTCGGACAGGAGAATCCAGCCCCAGCATTTT.